This T cell receptor (beta chain) comes out of a study of blood T cells in healthy people across ages. Details on this clonotype: Its specificity is not known. A read error may explain this, as a much larger clone is one base away.

The CDR3 length is 16 residues. CDR1 ENHRY and CDR2 SYGVKD come from the germline V gene. The second PCR ran about 6 to 12 cycles with a sample-barcoded 5' primer and J-beta primers. TCRdb reprocessed the 5' RACE reads via MiXCR and lists one record per CDR3 protein. The sample includes about 1.8 million distinct CDR3 sequences, roughly 50% of them seen just once. Each donor gave about 9.3 milliliters of peripheral blood. Overall study results and limits: Diversity estimates from one million T cells were considered underestimates.

Sequencing was performed on blood. The TCR originated in a woman aged 40 to 50 in good health. The chain links TRBV10-3 to TRBJ2-7, with D maybe TRBD1 (7 bases). The CDR3 sequence: CAISEIGGDSSYVQYF. The CDR3 DNA is TGTGCCATCAGTGAGATAGGAGGGGACAGCTCCTACGTGCAGTACTTC.